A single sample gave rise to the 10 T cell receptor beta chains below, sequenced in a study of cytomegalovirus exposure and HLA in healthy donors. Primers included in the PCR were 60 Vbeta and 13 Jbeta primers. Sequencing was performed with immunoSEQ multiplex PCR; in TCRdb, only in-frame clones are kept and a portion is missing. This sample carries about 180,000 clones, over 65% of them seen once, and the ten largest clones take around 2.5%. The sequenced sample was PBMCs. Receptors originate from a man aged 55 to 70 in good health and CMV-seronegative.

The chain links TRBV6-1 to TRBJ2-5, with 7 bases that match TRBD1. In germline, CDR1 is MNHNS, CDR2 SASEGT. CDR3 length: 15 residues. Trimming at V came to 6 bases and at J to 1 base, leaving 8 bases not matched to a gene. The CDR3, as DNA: TGTGCCAGCAGCACTCCAGACAGGGCCCAAGAGACCCAGTACTTC. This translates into CASSTPDRAQETQYF.

CDR3 bases: TGTGCCAGTAGTGTAGGGACAGGCTTAAATGATCAGCCCCAGCATTTT. It specifies CASSVGTGLNDQPQHF. V is TRBV19 and J is TRBJ1-5; 8 bases map to TRBD1. Germline-derived CDR1 and CDR2 are LNHDA and SQIVND (reference sequence). V shed 5 bases and J 5 bases; nucleotides not matched to a gene: 11. This CDR3 is 16 amino acids long.

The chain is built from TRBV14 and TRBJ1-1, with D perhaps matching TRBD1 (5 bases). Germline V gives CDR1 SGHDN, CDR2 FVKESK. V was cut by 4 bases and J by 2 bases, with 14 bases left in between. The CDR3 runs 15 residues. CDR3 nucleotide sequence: TGTGCCAGCAGCCCACGGTCGGGGGGAAACACTGAAGCTTTCTTT. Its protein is CASSPRSGGNTEAFF.

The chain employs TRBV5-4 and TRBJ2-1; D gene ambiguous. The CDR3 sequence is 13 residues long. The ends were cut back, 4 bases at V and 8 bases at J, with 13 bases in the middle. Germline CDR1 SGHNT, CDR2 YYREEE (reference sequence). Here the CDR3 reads CASSPVGRDEQFF. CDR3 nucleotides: TGTGCCAGCAGCCCCGTGGGCCGCGATGAGCAGTTCTTC.

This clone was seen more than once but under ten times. The CDR3 is CASNTGQGLSEQYF. For the CDR3, the DNA is TGCGCCAGCAACACGGGACAGGGGCTTAGCGAGCAGTACTTC. V gene TRBV5-1 combines with J gene TRBJ2-7; the match to TRBD1 covers 10 bases. Germline trimming cut 6 bases from V and 6 bases from J; bases unmatched to any gene: 9. The CDR3 length is 14 residues. CDR1 is SGHRS, CDR2 YFSETQ, per germline. The full variable domain, in which reference TRBV5-1 and TRBJ2-7 provide the parts outside the CDR3, is KAGVTQTPRYLIKTRGQQVTLSCSPISGHRSVSWYQQTPGQGLQFLFEYFSETQRNKGNFPGRFSGRQFSNSRSEMNVSTLELGDSALYLCASNTGQGLSEQYFGPGTRLTVT.

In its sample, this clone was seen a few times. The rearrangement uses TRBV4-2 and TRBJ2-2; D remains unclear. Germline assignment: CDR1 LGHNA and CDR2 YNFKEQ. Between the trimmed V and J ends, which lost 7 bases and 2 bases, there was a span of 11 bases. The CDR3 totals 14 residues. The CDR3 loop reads CASNRDPNTGELFF. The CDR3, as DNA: TGTGCCAGCAACCGAGACCCTAACACCGGGGAGCTGTTTTTT.

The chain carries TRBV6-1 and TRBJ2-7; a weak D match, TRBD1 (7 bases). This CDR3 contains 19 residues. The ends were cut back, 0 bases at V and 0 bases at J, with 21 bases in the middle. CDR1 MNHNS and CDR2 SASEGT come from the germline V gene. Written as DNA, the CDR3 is TGTGCCAGCAGTGAAGCGCTCGCAGGGGGACTCGCAAGCTCCTACGAGCAGTACTTC. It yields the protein CASSEALAGGLASSYEQYF.

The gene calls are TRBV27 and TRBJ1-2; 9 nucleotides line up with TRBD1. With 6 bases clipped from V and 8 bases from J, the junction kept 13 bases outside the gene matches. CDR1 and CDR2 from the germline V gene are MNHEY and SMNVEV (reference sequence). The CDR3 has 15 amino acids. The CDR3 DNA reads TGTGCCAGCAGCCCCTGGGGGGGGGACAGGGACGGCTACACCTTC. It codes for CASSPWGGDRDGYTF.

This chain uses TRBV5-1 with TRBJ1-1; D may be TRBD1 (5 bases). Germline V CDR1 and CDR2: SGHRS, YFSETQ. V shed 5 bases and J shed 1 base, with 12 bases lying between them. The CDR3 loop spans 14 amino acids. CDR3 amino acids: CASSLITGNTEAFF. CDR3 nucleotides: TGCGCCAGCAGTTTAATAACAGGGAACACTGAAGCTTTCTTT.

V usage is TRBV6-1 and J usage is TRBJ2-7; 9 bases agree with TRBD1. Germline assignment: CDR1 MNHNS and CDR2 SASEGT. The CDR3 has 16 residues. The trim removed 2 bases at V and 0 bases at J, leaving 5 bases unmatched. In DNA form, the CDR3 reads TGTGCCAGCAGTGAACTCGGGACAGGGATCTCCTACGAGCAGTACTTC. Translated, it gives CASSELGTGISYEQYF.